Listed here is a single TCR beta chain. Methods used by the authors: From reference gene primer amplification, estimates of nucleated cell counts were derived. The assay was immunoSEQ multiplex PCR, and TCRdb's table has in-frame clones only and misses some. The V and J calls and clone size are taken from that table; D and trimming were inferred from the DNA. The sample holds 240,000 or so clones; approximately 82% are singletons and the top ten take approximately 3.5%. This sample was included in a study of blood T cell repertoires in COVID-19. Across the study: In each case, the material was cDNA or gDNA derived from T cells, B-cell-depleted T cells, or PBMCs.

V lost 0 bases and J lost 5; bases outside the gene matches: 9. This CDR3 region has 16 residues. Germline-derived CDR1 and CDR2 are LGHNA and YSLEER. The specimen was peripheral blood. This chain joins TRBV4-3 and TRBJ2-7, with TRBD1 matching over 8 bases. The receptor's source is a woman aged 18-29 years with acute or convalescent COVID-19. CDR3 residues: CASSQDSGTGLNEQYF. CDR3 DNA sequence: TGCGCCAGCAGCCAAGATTCCGGGACAGGATTAAACGAGCAGTACTTC.